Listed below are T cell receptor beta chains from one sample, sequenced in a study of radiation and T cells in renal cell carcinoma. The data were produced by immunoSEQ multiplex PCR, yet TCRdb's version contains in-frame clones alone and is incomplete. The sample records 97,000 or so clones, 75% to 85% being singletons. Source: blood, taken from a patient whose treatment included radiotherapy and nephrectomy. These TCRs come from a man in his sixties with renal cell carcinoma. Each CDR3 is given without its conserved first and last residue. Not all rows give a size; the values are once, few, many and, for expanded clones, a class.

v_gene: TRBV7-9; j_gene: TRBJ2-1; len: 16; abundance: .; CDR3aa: ASSLVPMGLAGYNEQF
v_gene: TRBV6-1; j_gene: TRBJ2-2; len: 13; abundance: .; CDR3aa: ATRWLADNTGELF
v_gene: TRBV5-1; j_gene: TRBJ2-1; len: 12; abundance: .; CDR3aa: ASSQWNSGSEQF
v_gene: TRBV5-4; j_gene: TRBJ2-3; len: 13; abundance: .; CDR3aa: ASGSSGSHWDTQY
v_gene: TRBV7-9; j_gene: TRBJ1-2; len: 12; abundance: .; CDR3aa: ASSLDLQGSRGT
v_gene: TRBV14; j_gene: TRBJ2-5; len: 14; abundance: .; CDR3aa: ASSHGSFTGSETQY
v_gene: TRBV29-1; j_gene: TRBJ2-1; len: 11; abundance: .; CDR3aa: SVDRGRINEQF
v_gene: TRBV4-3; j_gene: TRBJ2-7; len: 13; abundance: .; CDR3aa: ASSHGTGSPYEQY
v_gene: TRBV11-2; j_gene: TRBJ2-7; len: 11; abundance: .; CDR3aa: ASSLVLGNEQY
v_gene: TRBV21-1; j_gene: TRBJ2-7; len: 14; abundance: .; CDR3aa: ASSKVVRGRVWEQY
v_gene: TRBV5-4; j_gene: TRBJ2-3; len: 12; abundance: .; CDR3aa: ASSADREIDTQY
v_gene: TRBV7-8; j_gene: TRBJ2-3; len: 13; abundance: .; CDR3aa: ASSPWGEGTDTQY
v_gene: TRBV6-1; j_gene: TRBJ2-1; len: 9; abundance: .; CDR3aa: ASSRNNEQF
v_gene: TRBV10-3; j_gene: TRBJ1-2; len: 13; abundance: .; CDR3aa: AISASGTGNYGYT
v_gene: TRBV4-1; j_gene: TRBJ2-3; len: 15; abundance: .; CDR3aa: ASSQPRTGDRTDTQY
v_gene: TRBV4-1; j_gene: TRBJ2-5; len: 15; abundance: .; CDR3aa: ASSQDHQAGGRETQY
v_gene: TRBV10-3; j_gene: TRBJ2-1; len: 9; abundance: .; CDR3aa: AIQVYNEQF
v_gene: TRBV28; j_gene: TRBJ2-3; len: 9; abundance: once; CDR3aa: AIDGTDTQY
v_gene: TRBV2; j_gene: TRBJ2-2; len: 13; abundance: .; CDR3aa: ASKTSGRGTGELF
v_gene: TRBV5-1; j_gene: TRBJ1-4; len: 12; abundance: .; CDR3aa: ASSPGQDNEKLF
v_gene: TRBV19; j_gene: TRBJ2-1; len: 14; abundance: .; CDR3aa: ASSIAGGFFLGEQF
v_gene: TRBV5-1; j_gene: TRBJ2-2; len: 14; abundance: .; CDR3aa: ASSPQALAGTGELF
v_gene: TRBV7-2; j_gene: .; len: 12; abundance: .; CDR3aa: ASSLARENGEQY
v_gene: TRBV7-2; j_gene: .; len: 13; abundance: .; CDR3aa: ASSLGAGGGYEQY
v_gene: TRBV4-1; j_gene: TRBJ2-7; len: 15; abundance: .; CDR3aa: ASSQRTTGHNRYEQY
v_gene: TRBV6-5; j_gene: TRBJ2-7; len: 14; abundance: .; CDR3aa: ASSYVWGGQGYEQY
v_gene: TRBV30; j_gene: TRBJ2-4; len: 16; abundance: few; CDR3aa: AWNGRVTGKGAKNIQY
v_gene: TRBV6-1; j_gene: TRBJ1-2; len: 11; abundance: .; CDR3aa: ASSEGYNYGYT
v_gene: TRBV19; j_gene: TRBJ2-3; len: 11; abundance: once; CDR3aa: ASSIGAGDTQY
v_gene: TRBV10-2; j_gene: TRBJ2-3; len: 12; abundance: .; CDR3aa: ASELAGAPDTQY
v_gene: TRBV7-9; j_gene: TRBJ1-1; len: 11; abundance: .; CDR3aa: ASSSYRGTEAF
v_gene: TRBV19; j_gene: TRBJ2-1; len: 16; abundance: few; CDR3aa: ASSIAGGPLDVYNEQF
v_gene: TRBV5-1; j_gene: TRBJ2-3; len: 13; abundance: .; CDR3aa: ASSTGPRETDTQY
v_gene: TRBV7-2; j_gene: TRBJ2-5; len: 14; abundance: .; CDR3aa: ASSLVTSGRVATQY
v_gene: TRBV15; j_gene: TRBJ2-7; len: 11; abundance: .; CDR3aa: ATSGDTPYEQY
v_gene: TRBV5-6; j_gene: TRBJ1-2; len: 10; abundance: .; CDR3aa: ASSVKSYGYT
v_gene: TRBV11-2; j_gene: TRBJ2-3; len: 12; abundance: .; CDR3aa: ASSLEVGTDTQY
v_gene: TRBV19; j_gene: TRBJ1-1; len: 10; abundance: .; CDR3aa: ASSPSLGEAF
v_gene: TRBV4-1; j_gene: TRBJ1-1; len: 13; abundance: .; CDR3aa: ASSQGANLNTEAF
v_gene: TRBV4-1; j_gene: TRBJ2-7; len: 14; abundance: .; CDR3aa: ASSQFEGTRTGEQY
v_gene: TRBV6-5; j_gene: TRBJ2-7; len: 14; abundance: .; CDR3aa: ASSYSTSGRGVEQY
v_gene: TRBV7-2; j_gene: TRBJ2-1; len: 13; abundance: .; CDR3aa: ASSLPAGVRNEQF
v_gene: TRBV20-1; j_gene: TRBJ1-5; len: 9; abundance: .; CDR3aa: SARSGLPQH
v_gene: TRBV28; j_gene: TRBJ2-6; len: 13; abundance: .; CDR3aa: ASSLRGPGANVLT
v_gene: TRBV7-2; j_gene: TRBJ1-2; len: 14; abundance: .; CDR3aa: ASSLAGGRWVDGYT
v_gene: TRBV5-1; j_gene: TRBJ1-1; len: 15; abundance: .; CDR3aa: ASSLGRDRARVTEAF